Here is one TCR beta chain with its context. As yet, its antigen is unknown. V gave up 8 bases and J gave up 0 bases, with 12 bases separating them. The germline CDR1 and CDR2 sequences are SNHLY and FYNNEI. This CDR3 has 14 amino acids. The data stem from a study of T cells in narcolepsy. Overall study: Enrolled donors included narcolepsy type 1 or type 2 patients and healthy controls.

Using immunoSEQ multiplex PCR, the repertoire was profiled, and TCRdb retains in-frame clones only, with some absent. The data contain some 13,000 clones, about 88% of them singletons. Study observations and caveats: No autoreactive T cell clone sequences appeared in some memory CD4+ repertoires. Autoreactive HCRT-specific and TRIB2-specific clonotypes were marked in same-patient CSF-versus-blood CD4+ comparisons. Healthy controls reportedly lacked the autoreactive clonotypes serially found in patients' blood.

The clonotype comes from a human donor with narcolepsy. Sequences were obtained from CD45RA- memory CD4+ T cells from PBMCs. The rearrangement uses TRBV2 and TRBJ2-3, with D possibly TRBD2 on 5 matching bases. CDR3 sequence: CASGSSPSTDTQYF. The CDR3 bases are TGTGCCAGCGGGAGCAGCCCTAGCACAGATACGCAGTATTTT.